The 2 T cell receptor beta chains below come from one sample, sequenced in a study of blood T cell repertoires in COVID-19. TCRdb's table, derived via immunoSEQ multiplex PCR, lists solely in-frame clones and lacks some. The repertoire holds about 32,000 clones, with 80% to 90% as singletons. Sequencing was carried out using peripheral blood. The receptors originated from an elderly woman with active or convalescent COVID-19.

This clone was counted a single time. The chain joins TRBV19 to TRBJ1-5; TRBD1 agrees at 8 bases. The V gene end was trimmed by 6 bases and the J gene end by 3 bases; junction bases not matched to a gene: 4. The CDR3 has 14 residues. Germline CDR1 LNHDA, CDR2 SQIVND (reference sequence). In DNA form, the CDR3 reads TGTGCCAGTAGATCGGACAGGGCCAATCAGCCCCAGCATTTT. Protein sequence: CASRSDRANQPQHF.

This clone was detected only a few times. The rearrangement uses TRBV7-6 and TRBJ2-3; 8 bases line up with TRBD1. V lost 6 bases and J lost 7; bases outside the gene matches: 24. CDR1 and CDR2 (germline): SGHVS, FNYEAQ. The CDR3 spans 19 residues. DNA for the CDR3: TGTGCCAGCAGTTTAAAAAATCTCCACCAGGGGGCATTCAGAAATACGCAGTATTTT. Translating it yields CASSLKNLHQGAFRNTQYF.